The 19 T cell receptor beta chains below were found in one sample sequenced in a study of cytomegalovirus exposure and HLA in healthy donors. A multiplex PCR was run with 60 Vbeta primers and 13 Jbeta primers. Sequencing was performed with immunoSEQ multiplex PCR; in TCRdb, only in-frame clones are kept and a portion is missing. The table records 170,000 or so clones, approximately 84% of them present only once. The sequenced sample was PBMCs. The receptors shown here come from a young man in good health and CMV-seronegative.

The V gene is TRBV28, the J gene TRBJ1-5, with D possibly matching TRBD1 (5 bases). Per germline, CDR1 MDHEN and CDR2 SYDVKM. The CDR3 sequence is 15 residues long. Trimming shortened V by 3 bases and J by 3 bases, and 12 bases separated the two germline ends. Written as DNA, the CDR3 is TGTGCCAGCAGTTTCCCCCGGGGGGTCAATCAGCCCCAGCATTTT. Translation: CASSFPRGVNQPQHF.

In this sample, this clone turned up a few times. The chain is built from TRBV11-2 and TRBJ1-2, with a possible D match to TRBD1 (5 bases). V was clipped by 5 bases and J by 7 bases, with 14 bases between them. Germline V gene data show CDR1 as SGHAT and CDR2 as FQNNGV. CDR3 length: 13 amino acids. CDR3 region: CASSRTGRSGYTF. In DNA form, the CDR3 reads TGTGCCAGCAGCCGAACAGGACGATCTGGCTACACCTTC.

The chain uses TRBV7-2 and TRBJ2-3; possible D gene TRBD2, 6 bases. Germline V gene sequence: CDR1 SGHTA, CDR2 FQGNSA. The CDR3 is made up of 15 amino acids. The V gene lost 3 bases and the J gene lost 5 bases, with 15 bases spanning the gap. CDR3: CASSFVREIGDTQYF. The CDR3 DNA sequence: TGTGCCAGCAGCTTTGTTCGGGAGATTGGAGATACGCAGTATTTT.

V gene TRBV27 combines with J gene TRBJ2-4; possible D gene TRBD2, 7 bases. Germline CDR1 and CDR2: MNHEY and SMNVEV (reference sequence). The V gene lost 5 bases and the J gene lost 2 bases, with 16 bases spanning the gap. CDR3 length: 16 amino acids. Here the CDR3 reads CASSPLRGASKNIQYF. Here the CDR3 DNA reads TGTGCCAGCAGTCCCCTTCGGGGGGCGTCCAAAAACATTCAGTACTTC.

This clone was picked up one time. The junction departs from germline at one end; a sequencing error may be responsible. The chain recombines TRBV7-7 with TRBJ2-2; D is possibly TRBD1 (6 bases). The CDR3 is made up of 14 amino acids. Germline values: CDR1 SSHAT, CDR2 FNYEAQ (reference sequence). CDR3 sequence (DNA): TGTGCTAGCAGCTTAAGGACAGACACCGGGGAGCTGTTTTTT. Residues: CASSLRTDTGELFF.

This chain links TRBV7-9 with TRBJ1-4; 9 nucleotides match TRBD1. J lost 5 bases, V lost 1 base, and 5 bases had no gene match. CDR1 is SEHNR and CDR2 is FQNEAQ in the germline V gene (reference sequence). This CDR3 is 16 amino acids long. In DNA form, the CDR3 reads TGTGCCAGCAGCTTAGAATGGGACAGGGAAAATGAAAAACTGTTTTTT. Translated: CASSLEWDRENEKLFF.

The J gene is TRBJ2-7, the V gene TRBV7-9, with a possible D match to TRBD2 (6 bases). Germline V CDR1 and CDR2: SEHNR, FQNEAQ (reference sequence). This CDR3 is 14 amino acids long. Trimming cost V 4 bases and J 4 bases, with 14 bases left between them. The CDR3 sequence is CASSWRGGEYEQYF. Here the CDR3 DNA reads TGTGCCAGCAGCTGGCGGGGTGGGGAATACGAGCAGTACTTC.

This clone has a single count. This chain joins TRBV28 and TRBJ2-3; 7 bases are a match to TRBD1. This CDR3 region has 16 residues. Germline V gene lookup returns CDR1 MDHEN and CDR2 SYDVKM. Trimming removed 5 bases from V and 1 base from J; junction bases left unmatched: 9. CDR3 nucleotides: TGTGCCAGCAGTGACGGTTTTCAGGGGGGCACAGATACGCAGTATTTT. Its translation: CASSDGFQGGTDTQYF. Drawing the rest from reference TRBV28 and TRBJ2-3, the complete variable domain is DVKVTQSSRYLVKRTGEKVFLECVQDMDHENMFWYRQDPGLGLRLIYFSYDVKMKEKGDIPEGYSVSREKKERFSLILESASTNQTSMYLCASSDGFQGGTDTQYFGPGTRLTVL.

This sequence joins TRBV5-1 and TRBJ1-2, with 8 bases aligning to TRBD1. The J segment lost 6 bases and the V segment lost 5 bases, leaving 9 bases of the junction unmatched. Germline V lookup: CDR1 SGHRS, CDR2 YFSETQ. The CDR3 contains 14 residues. CDR3 region: CASRPIGQGHGYTF. The CDR3 DNA follows: TGCGCCAGCAGACCCATCGGACAGGGCCATGGCTACACCTTC.

V is TRBV6-5 and J is TRBJ1-2; D call uncertain. V was trimmed by 1 base and J by 2 bases, leaving 14 bases between them. This CDR3 contains 16 residues. Germline loops: CDR1 MNHEY, CDR2 SVGAGI. This CDR3 is CASSYWPSPVNYGYTF. CDR3 bases: TGTGCCAGCAGTTACTGGCCCTCCCCAGTGAACTATGGCTACACCTTC.

The chain couples TRBV7-3 to TRBJ2-2; weak D call: TRBD2 (5 bases). CDR1 is SGHTA, CDR2 FQGTGA, per germline. The CDR3 length is 14 residues. V was trimmed by 2 bases and J by 5 bases, leaving 9 bases between them. The DNA for the CDR3 is TGTGCCAGCAGCTTACGAGGGTTTACCGGGGAGCTGTTTTTT. Protein sequence: CASSLRGFTGELFF.

The chain employs TRBV9 and TRBJ1-3; 9 nucleotides match TRBD1. Germline V lookup: CDR1 SGDLS, CDR2 YYNGEE. J lost 6 bases, V lost 1 base, and 5 bases had no gene match. The CDR3 totals 15 residues. Written as DNA, the CDR3 is TGTGCCAGCAGCGTATTTGACAGGGGGGAAAACACCATATATTTT. Protein product: CASSVFDRGENTIYF.

The CDR3 DNA follows: TGTGCCAGCAGGGAAACAGGGCTTGTAAACGAGCAGTACTTC. It specifies CASRETGLVNEQYF. The rearrangement links TRBV25-1 to TRBJ2-7, with a weak D call TRBD1 (6 bases). Trimming stripped 6 bases from V and 5 bases from J, with 17 bases between. Germline loops: CDR1 MGHDK, CDR2 SYGVNS. The CDR3 runs 14 residues.

The chain links TRBV6-6 to TRBJ1-2; 10 bases align to TRBD1. The CDR3 is made up of 14 amino acids. The germline CDR1 and CDR2 sequences are MNHNY and SVGAGI (reference sequence). J was trimmed by 6 bases and V by 5 bases; bases with no gene match: 6. As DNA, the CDR3 is TGTGCCAGCAGTGCCGGGACAGGGGTGAATGGCTACACCTTC. As protein: CASSAGTGVNGYTF.

This clone was picked up one time. V is TRBV6-1 and J is TRBJ2-7; D may be TRBD2 (7 bases). This CDR3 is built from 13 residues. Looked up from germline, CDR1 is MNHNS and CDR2 is SASEGT. V gave up 6 bases and J gave up 7 bases, with 16 bases separating them. The CDR3 spells CASRLGGGSEQYF. CDR3 sequence (DNA): TGTGCCAGCAGGTTAGGGGGGGGTTCGGAGCAGTACTTC.

This clone was counted a single time. This chain joins TRBV2 and TRBJ2-7, with D perhaps TRBD1 (6 bases). Deletions cut 0 bases from V and 4 bases from J, with 13 bases between. This CDR3 region has 15 residues. Per germline, CDR1 SNHLY and CDR2 FYNNEI. Here the CDR3 reads CASSEAVAGVYEQYF. In DNA, the CDR3 is TGTGCCAGCAGTGAAGCGGTGGCAGGGGTATACGAGCAGTACTTC.

V usage is TRBV19 and J usage is TRBJ2-3, with TRBD1 matching over 10 bases. Looked up from germline, CDR1 is LNHDA and CDR2 is SQIVND (reference sequence). Losses at the gene ends were 6 bases for V and 5 bases for J; bases not matched to a gene: 5. CDR3 length equals 14 residues. The CDR3 here is CASSGGQGEDTQYF. Written as DNA, the CDR3 is TGTGCCAGTAGCGGAGGACAGGGGGAAGATACGCAGTATTTT.

The chain joins TRBV2 to TRBJ2-1; possible D gene TRBD1, 6 bases. V was cut by 3 bases and J by 1 base, with 7 bases left in between. The CDR3 consists of 14 residues. Per the germline V gene, CDR1 is SNHLY and CDR2 is FYNNEI. The CDR3 DNA sequence: TGTGCCAGCAGTGATAGGGGGTCCTACAATGAGCAGTTCTTC. Amino acids: CASSDRGSYNEQFF.

The chain recombines TRBV6-1 with TRBJ2-1; D is possibly TRBD1 (5 bases). V gave up 4 bases and J gave up 10 bases, with 17 bases separating them. This CDR3 has 14 amino acids. In germline, CDR1 is MNHNS, CDR2 SASEGT. The CDR3 coding sequence is TGTGCCAGCAGTGTGGACAAGGGTCTCGGGGAGCAGTTCTTC. Translating it yields CASSVDKGLGEQFF.